This T cell receptor beta chain came from a study of T cell responses to AZD1222 COVID-19 vaccine. Data came from immunoSEQ multiplex PCR; TCRdb stores just in-frame clones and leaves some out. The repertoire includes approximately 180,000 clones, 85% to 95% of them detected once, and around 2.6% sits in the top ten. About this clone itself: Its antigen is not identified.

Regarding the study as a whole: The donor group comprised mostly white British people and more females; the analysis possibly underestimated clonal diversity. A rise in Spike-specific TCR breadth and depth followed two AZD1222 doses. It was only a handful of AZD1222 recipients who were seropositive at baseline.

The CDR3 extends over 12 amino acids. Trimming took 4 bases from V and 5 from J, leaving 5 bases between them. Germline CDR1 MDHEN, CDR2 SYDVKM. The receptor comes from an adult in good health. J is TRBJ2-2 and V is TRBV28; D not resolved. The input for sequencing was peripheral blood, taken on day 0 of AZD1222 vaccination. CDR3 DNA: TGTGCCAGCAGTTCTTGGACCGGGGAGCTGTTTTTT. It specifies CASSSWTGELFF.